This record looks at one TCR beta chain sequence and its context. What it binds is unknown. The germline V and J ends were trimmed by 1 base and 10 bases, with 8 bases remaining between them. The CDR3 extends over 11 amino acids. Germline-derived CDR1 and CDR2 are LNHDA and SQIVND (reference sequence). Sequencing was at deep level. Profiled with immunoSEQ multiplex PCR; TCRdb holds only in-frame clones, not every one. The data contain under 700,000 clones, around 96% of them seen just once; the ten biggest clones take up approximately 0.12%. This entry belongs to a study of shared clonotypes between healthy human individuals. Overall study results and limits: Lower generation probabilities were found for non-shared clonotypes than for those shared by all four donors.

CD8 cells regarded as naive lacked CD45RO, were positively chosen for CCR7, and omitted terminally differentiated effector memory CD45RA+ cells. The donors, all of them Caucasian adults, lived in Nashville, Tennessee. The TCR was taken from a woman younger than 45 in good health. The chain links TRBV19 to TRBJ2-7; no firm D call. Input material: naive CD8+ T cells sorted from blood. This CDR3 reads CASSIAGYQYF. Here the CDR3 DNA reads TGTGCCAGTAGTATAGCTGGATACCAGTACTTC.